This T cell receptor beta chain was observed in a study of blood T cell repertoires in COVID-19. The overall study: Collection of acute and convalescent COVID-19 samples took place in the United States, Italy and Spain. T cells, B-cell-depleted T cells, or PBMCs supplied cDNA or gDNA.

In the original analysis: It was from reference gene primer amplification that nucleated cell counts were estimated. TCRdb's copy holds only in-frame clones and misses some; the assay was immunoSEQ multiplex PCR. For V, J and clone size, that table is used; D and trimming come from the DNA. Altogether some 26,000 clones are present, 80% to 90% being singletons, with the ten largest covering roughly 3%. V lost 3 bases to trimming and J lost 7 bases; unmatched junction nucleotides: 3. The CDR3 is made up of 13 amino acids. Germline V gene data show CDR1 as SGHDT and CDR2 as YYEEEE. V is TRBV5-6 and J is TRBJ2-7, with 11 bases fitting TRBD1. The sequence derives from a human donor in a cohort sampled during active COVID-19. Sequencing input: peripheral blood. CDR3 amino acids: CASSWDRGGEQYF. The CDR3 nucleotides read TGTGCCAGCAGCTGGGACAGGGGGGGAGAGCAGTACTTC.